These T cell receptor beta chains were read from a single sample in a study of regulatory T cells in long-lasting Graves disease. TCRdb re-analysed the multiplex PCR reads in MiXCR, keeping a single row per CDR3 protein. The sample consists of about 460,000 distinct CDR3 sequences, 20% to 25% of them appearing once. Specimen: peripheral blood mononuclear cells (PBMCs), collected when the disease was refractory, from a patient treated with antithyroid drugs. All receptors come from a female donor with Graves disease. CDR3s include the opening cysteine and the closing phenylalanine or tryptophan. D genes are given only for firm matches. Not every row has a clone size; where given, it reads once, few, many or a size class.

V gene	D gene	clone size	J gene	CDR3 protein	CDR3 DNA
TRBV2	TRBD2	.	TRBJ2-1	CASSAASGFYNEQFF	TGTGCCAGCAGTGCGGCTAGCGGGTTCTACAATGAGCAGTTCTTC
TRBV19	TRBD1	few	TRBJ1-2	CASTPTGGYGYTF	TGTGCCAGTACCCCGACAGGGGGCTATGGCTACACCTTC
TRBV6-1	TRBD1	.	TRBJ1-1	CASSRQGIEAFF	TGTGCCAGCAGTCGACAGGGGATTGAAGCTTTCTTT
TRBV9	.	.	TRBJ1-6	CASSAYTGSNSPLHF	TGTGCCAGCAGCGCCTATACAGGGTCTAATTCACCCCTCCACTTT
TRBV6-1	TRBD1	few	TRBJ2-7	CASSPGTVSEQYF	TGTGCCAGCAGCCCCGGGACAGTAAGTGAGCAGTACTTC
TRBV12-3/TRBV12-4	.	many	TRBJ1-1	CASRDGQMNTEAFF	TGTGCCAGCAGGGACGGGCAGATGAACACTGAAGCTTTCTTT
TRBV7-9	.	.	TRBJ1-1	CASSLLQEAEAFF	TGTGCCAGCAGCTTACTACAGGAGGCTGAAGCTTTCTTT
TRBV7-2	.	many	TRBJ1-4	CASSPGPFEKLFF	TGTGCCAGCAGCCCCGGGCCATTTGAAAAACTGTTTTTT
TRBV3-1	.	once	TRBJ2-7	CASSQALRSLSYEQYF	TGTGCCAGCAGCCAAGCGTTAAGGAGCCTCTCCTACGAGCAGTACTTC
TRBV3-1	.	few	TRBJ1-1	CASSQEGGPKAFF	TGTGCCAGCAGCCAAGAGGGGGGGCCGAAAGCTTTCTTT
TRBV6-1	TRBD2	many	TRBJ2-7	CASSLGLGDLGYEQYF	TGTGCCAGCAGCTTGGGACTAGGAGATTTGGGATACGAGCAGTACTTC
TRBV28	TRBD2	many	TRBJ2-7	CASSYPLTSGSYEQYF	TGTGCCAGCAGTTACCCCCTGACTAGCGGGTCCTACGAGCAGTACTTC
TRBV30	.	few	TRBJ2-7	CAWTKRDSFFHEQYF	TGTGCCTGGACTAAGCGGGACAGTTTTTTTCACGAGCAGTACTTC
TRBV11-3	.	many	TRBJ2-5	CASSLFGSGETQYF	TGTGCCAGCAGCTTATTTGGGTCGGGTGAGACCCAGTACTTC
TRBV7-3	.	few	TRBJ2-2	CASSPLGGAENGELFF	TGTGCCAGCAGCCCCCTCGGTGGAGCGGAGAACGGGGAGCTGTTTTTT
TRBV4-3	TRBD1	.	TRBJ2-7	CASSQGTGGGYEQYF	TGCGCCAGCAGCCAGGGGACAGGGGGTGGATACGAGCAGTACTTC
TRBV19	TRBD1	few	TRBJ1-4	CASRQPGQVNEKLFF	TGTGCCAGTAGACAGCCGGGACAGGTGAATGAAAAACTGTTTTTT
TRBV18	.	.	TRBJ1-6	CASSPSGKDSPLHF	TGTGCCAGCTCACCATCGGGGAAGGATTCACCCCTCCACTTT
TRBV6-1	TRBD1	.	TRBJ1-2	CASSKGQGYGYTF	TGTGCCAGCAGTAAGGGACAGGGATATGGCTACACCTTC
TRBV7-8	.	many	TRBJ1-1	CASSRPRSNLGTEAFF	TGTGCCAGCAGCCGACCGCGGAGTAATCTGGGCACTGAAGCTTTCTTT
TRBV28	.	many	TRBJ1-2	CASSSDRPYGYTF	TGTGCCAGCAGTTCCGACAGACCCTATGGCTACACCTTC
TRBV12-3/TRBV12-4	TRBD2	few	TRBJ2-1	CASSRGLGLGVNNEQFF	TGTGCCAGCTCGCGGGGGCTGGGACTAGGGGTTAACAATGAGCAGTTCTTC
TRBV28	TRBD1	few	TRBJ2-3	CASWDRSRTDTQYF	TGTGCCAGCTGGGACAGGTCCCGCACAGATACGCAGTATTTT
TRBV7-2	TRBD2	.	TRBJ2-4	CASSETRGGRAFSKSIQYF	TGTGCCAGCAGCGAAACCCGTGGCGGGAGGGCTTTTTCCAAAAGCATTCAGTACTTC
TRBV11-2	.	many	TRBJ2-7	CASSFNRQVGYEQYF	TGTGCCAGCAGCTTCAATAGACAGGTGGGCTACGAGCAGTACTTC
TRBV6-2/TRBV6-3	.	few	TRBJ2-7	CASSYSGSPYEQYF	TGTGCCAGCAGTTACTCAGGCAGCCCGTACGAGCAGTACTTC
TRBV6-1	.	.	TRBJ2-3	CASSTVEDTQYF	TGTGCCAGCAGTACAGTTGAAGATACGCAGTATTTT
TRBV20-1	TRBD1	few	TRBJ1-5	CSAGGQGRLQPQHF	TGCAGTGCAGGCGGACAGGGGAGGCTGCAGCCCCAGCATTTT
TRBV7-9	.	.	TRBJ1-5	CASSPGRADQPQHF	TGTGCCAGCAGCCCCGGCAGGGCGGATCAGCCCCAGCATTTT
TRBV5-5	.	many	TRBJ1-2	CASSLWGRQGGYTF	TGTGCCAGCAGCTTGTGGGGACGCCAAGGGGGCTACACCTTC
TRBV5-1	.	.	TRBJ2-3	CASSTGAGTDTQYF	TGCGCCAGCAGCACCGGAGCGGGCACAGATACGCAGTATTTT
TRBV12-3/TRBV12-4	.	many	TRBJ1-2	CASTWGTGTANYGYTF	TGTGCCAGCACCTGGGGCACGGGGACCGCTAACTATGGCTACACCTTC
TRBV14	.	.	TRBJ1-6	CASRSYYNSPLHF	TGTGCCAGCAGATCCTACTATAATTCACCCCTCCACTTT
TRBV7-2	.	many	TRBJ1-1	CASSLKVGPSAEAFF	TGTGCCAGCAGCTTAAAGGTAGGCCCGTCGGCTGAAGCTTTCTTT
TRBV27	.	many	TRBJ2-2	CASSLAGQNTGELFF	TGTGCCAGCAGTTTGGCGGGACAGAACACCGGGGAGCTGTTTTTT
TRBV5-1	TRBD1	few	TRBJ1-2	CASSLGQGAYRYTF	TGCGCCAGCAGCTTGGGACAGGGCGCCTATCGCTACACCTTC
TRBV7-9	TRBD1	many	TRBJ2-7	CASGQGSYEQYF	TGTGCCAGCGGACAGGGCTCCTACGAGCAGTACTTC
TRBV28	.	many	TRBJ1-1	CASSLLTNTEAFF	TGTGCCAGCAGTTTATTGACGAACACTGAAGCTTTCTTT
TRBV24-1	.	many	TRBJ1-2	CATSDSAAGIYGYTF	TGTGCCACCAGTGATAGCGCAGCGGGAATCTATGGCTACACCTTC
TRBV12-3/TRBV12-4	.	many	TRBJ1-5	CASSLSVGTLNQPQHF	TGTGCCAGCAGTTTAAGTGTAGGGACACTCAATCAGCCCCAGCATTTT